The present T cell receptor beta chain was sequenced within a study of identifying expanded T cells in peripheral blood. General observations from the study: Across healthy donors, higher total template counts meant significantly greater approximately 2-week count variance. Differentially abundant clones: 1 to 1.5 between replicates, 16.4 at about two weeks, more than 18 at four.

As regards this clone: The antigen is not known.

Data came from immunoSEQ multiplex PCR; TCRdb stores just in-frame clones and leaves some out. Among 100,000 to 150,000 clones listed, around 84% were seen once. The CDR3 extends over 14 amino acids. The trim removed 1 base at V and 7 bases at J, leaving 6 bases unmatched. Germline CDR1 and CDR2: SEHNR and FQNEAQ (reference sequence). This TCR was sampled from a person aged 18 to 75 in good health. V gene TRBV7-9 combines with J gene TRBJ1-2; TRBD1 aligns across 7 bases. The sequencing sample was made of blood. The CDR3 here is CASSLGGAGGGYTF. CDR3 sequence (DNA): TGTGCCAGCAGCTTAGGAGGGGCAGGGGGTGGCTACACCTTC.